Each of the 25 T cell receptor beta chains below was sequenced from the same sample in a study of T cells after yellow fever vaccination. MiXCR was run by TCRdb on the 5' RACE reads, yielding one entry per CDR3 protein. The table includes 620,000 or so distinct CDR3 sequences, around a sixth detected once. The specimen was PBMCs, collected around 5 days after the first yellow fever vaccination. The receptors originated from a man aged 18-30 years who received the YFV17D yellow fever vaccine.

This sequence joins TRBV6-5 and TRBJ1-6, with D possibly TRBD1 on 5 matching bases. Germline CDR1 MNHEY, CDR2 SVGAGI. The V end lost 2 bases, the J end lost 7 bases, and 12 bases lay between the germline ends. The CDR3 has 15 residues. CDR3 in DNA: TGTGCCAGCAGTTACGACAGTTATGGCAATTCACCCCTCCACTTT. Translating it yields CASSYDSYGNSPLHF.

CDR3 residues: CATSSIPGTYEQYF. DNA for the CDR3: TGTGCCACCAGTAGTATTCCGGGCACCTACGAGCAGTACTTC. The V and J genes are TRBV19 and TRBJ2-7; D unclear. In germline, CDR1 is LNHDA, CDR2 SQIVND (reference sequence). This CDR3 has 14 residues. Between the trimmed V and J ends, which lost 10 bases and 2 bases, there was a span of 18 bases.

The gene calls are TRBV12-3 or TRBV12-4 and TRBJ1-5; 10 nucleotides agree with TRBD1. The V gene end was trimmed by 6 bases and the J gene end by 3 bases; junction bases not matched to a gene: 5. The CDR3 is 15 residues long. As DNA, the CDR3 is TGTGCCAGCAGGTCGGACAGGGGGTACAATCAGCCCCAGCATTTT. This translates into CASRSDRGYNQPQHF.

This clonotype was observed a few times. CDR3 amino acids: CASSLAAATPSYEQYF. CDR3 DNA: TGTGCCAGCAGCTTAGCAGCAGCGACCCCCTCCTACGAGCAGTACTTC. V gene TRBV7-2 combines with J gene TRBJ2-7; D gene unclear. The CDR3 loop spans 16 amino acids. CDR1 and CDR2 from the germline V gene are SGHTA and FQGNSA. Trimming removed 0 bases at V and 0 bases at J, with 12 bases between. Drawing the rest from reference TRBV7-2 and TRBJ2-7, the complete variable domain is GAGVSQSPSNKVTEKGKDVELRCDPISGHTALYWYRQSLGQGLEFLIYFQGNSAPDKSGLPSDRFSAERTGGSVSTLTIQRTQQEDSAVYLCASSLAAATPSYEQYFGPGTRLTVT.

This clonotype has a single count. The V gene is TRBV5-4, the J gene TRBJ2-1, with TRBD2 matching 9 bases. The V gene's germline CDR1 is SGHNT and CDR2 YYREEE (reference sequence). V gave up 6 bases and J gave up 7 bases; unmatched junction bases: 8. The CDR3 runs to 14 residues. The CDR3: CASTPPGLANEQFF. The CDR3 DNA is TGTGCCAGCACCCCCCCGGGACTAGCTAATGAGCAGTTCTTC.

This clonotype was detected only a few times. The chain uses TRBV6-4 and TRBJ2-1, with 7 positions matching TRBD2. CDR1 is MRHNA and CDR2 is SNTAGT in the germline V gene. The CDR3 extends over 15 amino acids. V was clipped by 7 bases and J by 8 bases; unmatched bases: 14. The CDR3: CASTTIRGDSDEQFF. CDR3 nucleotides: TGTGCCAGCACAACCATTCGGGGGGATTCGGATGAGCAGTTCTTC.

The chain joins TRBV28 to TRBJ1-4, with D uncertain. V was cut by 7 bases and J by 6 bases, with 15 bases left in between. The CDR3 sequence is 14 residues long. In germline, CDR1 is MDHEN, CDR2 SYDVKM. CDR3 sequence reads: CASTLSLNYEKLFF. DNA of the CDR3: TGTGCCAGCACCTTGAGCCTAAACTATGAAAAACTGTTTTTT.

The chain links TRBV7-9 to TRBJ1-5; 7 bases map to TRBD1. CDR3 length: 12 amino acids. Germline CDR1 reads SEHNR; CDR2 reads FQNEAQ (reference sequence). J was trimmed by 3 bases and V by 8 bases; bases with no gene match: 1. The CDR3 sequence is CASGQDNQPQHF. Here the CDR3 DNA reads TGTGCCAGCGGACAGGACAATCAGCCCCAGCATTTT.

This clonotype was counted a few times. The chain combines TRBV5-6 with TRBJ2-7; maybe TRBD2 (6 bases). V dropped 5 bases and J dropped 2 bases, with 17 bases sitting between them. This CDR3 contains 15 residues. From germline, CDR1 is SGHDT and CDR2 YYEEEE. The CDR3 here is CASRGLGGDPYEQYV. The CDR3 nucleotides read TGTGCCAGCAGGGGCCTGGGCGGGGACCCCTACGAGCAGTACGTC.

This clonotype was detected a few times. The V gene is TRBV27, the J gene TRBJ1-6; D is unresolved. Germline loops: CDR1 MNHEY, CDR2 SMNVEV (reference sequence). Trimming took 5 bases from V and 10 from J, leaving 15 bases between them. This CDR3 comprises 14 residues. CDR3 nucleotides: TGTGCCAGCAGTCCCTTAGTGGGAAAATCACCCCTCCACTTT. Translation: CASSPLVGKSPLHF.

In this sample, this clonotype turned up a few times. The DNA of the CDR3 is TGTGCCAGCAGCTTACTACCACGGACAGGGGGTTTGAAGCAGTACTTC. Translated, it gives CASSLLPRTGGLKQYF. The chain recombines TRBV7-2 with TRBJ2-7; TRBD1 aligns across 10 bases. CDR3 size: 16 residues. J gave up 8 bases and V 2 bases, and 12 bases lay outside the gene matches. Germline lookup yields CDR1 SGHTA and CDR2 FQGNSA.

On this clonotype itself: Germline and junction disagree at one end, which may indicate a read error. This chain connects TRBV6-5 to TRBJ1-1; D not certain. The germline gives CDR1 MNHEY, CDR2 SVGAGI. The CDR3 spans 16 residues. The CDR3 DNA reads TGTGCCAGCAGCTACTCTGTTTATGGGGTGAACACTGAAGCTTTCTTT. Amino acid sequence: CASSYSVYGVNTEAFF.

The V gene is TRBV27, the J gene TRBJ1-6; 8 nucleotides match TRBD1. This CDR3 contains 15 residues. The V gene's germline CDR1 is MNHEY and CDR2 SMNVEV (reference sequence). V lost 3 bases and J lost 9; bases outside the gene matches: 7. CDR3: CASSFFRGTGSPLHF. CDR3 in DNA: TGTGCCAGCAGTTTTTTCAGGGGGACAGGTTCACCCCTCCACTTT.

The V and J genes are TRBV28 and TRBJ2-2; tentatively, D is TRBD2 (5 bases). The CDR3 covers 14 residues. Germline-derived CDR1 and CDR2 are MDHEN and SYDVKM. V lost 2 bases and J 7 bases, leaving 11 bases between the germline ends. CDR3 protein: CASSLAGRDGELFF. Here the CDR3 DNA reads TGTGCCAGCAGTTTAGCGGGCCGGGACGGGGAGCTGTTTTTT.

The CDR3 coding sequence is TGCAGCTATAAAAGCCCGGGACTAGCGGGCGAGCAGTTCTTC. Its protein is CSYKSPGLAGEQFF. The chain carries TRBV20-1 and TRBJ2-1, with TRBD2 matching 12 bases. The CDR3 has 14 amino acids. Germline V gene sequence: CDR1 DFQATT, CDR2 SNEGSKA (reference sequence).

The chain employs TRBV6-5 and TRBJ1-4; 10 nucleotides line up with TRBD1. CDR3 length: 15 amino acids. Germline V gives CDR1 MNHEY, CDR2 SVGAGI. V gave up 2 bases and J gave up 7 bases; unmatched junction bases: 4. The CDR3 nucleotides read TGTGCCAGCAGTTACCCCGGACAGGGGGGTGAAAAACTGTTTTTT. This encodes CASSYPGQGGEKLFF.

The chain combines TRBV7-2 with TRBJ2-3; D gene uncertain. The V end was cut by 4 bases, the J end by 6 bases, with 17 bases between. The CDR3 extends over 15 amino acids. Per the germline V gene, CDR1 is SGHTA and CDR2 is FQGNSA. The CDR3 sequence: CASSSMGGVADTQYF. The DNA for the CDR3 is TGTGCCAGCAGCTCGATGGGTGGGGTGGCGGATACGCAGTATTTT.

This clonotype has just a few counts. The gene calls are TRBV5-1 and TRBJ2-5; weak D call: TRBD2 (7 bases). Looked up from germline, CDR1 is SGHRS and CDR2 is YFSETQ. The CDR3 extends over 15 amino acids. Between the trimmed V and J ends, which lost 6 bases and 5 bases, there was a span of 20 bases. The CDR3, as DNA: TGCGCCAGCACCCTGACCCCGGGGGGCCTTGAGACCCAGTACTTC. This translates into CASTLTPGGLETQYF.

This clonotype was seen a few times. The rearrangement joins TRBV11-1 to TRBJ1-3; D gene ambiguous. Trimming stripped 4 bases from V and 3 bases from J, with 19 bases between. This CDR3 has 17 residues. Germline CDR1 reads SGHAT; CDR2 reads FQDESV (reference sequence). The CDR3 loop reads CASSSMASGDDGNTIYF. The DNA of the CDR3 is TGTGCCAGCAGCTCGATGGCGTCAGGTGACGATGGAAACACCATATATTTT.

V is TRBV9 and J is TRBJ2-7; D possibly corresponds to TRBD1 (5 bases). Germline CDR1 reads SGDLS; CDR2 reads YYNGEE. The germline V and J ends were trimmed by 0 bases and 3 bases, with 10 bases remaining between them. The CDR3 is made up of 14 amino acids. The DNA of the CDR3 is TGTGCCAGCAGCGTAGGTTCAGGGAACTACGAGCAGTACTTC. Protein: CASSVGSGNYEQYF.

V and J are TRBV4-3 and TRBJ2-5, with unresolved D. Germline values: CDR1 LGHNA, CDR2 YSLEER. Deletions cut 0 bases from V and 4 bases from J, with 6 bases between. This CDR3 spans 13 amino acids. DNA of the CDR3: TGCGCCAGCAGCCAAGATCGGTTAGAGACCCAGTACTTC. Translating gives CASSQDRLETQYF.

CDR3 in amino acids: CASSRTGVSGNTIYF. CDR3 bases: TGTGCCAGCAGCCGAACTGGGGTCTCTGGAAACACCATATATTTT. V usage is TRBV7-9 and J usage is TRBJ1-3; D not resolved. The CDR3 has 15 residues. V lost 5 bases and J lost 0, with 11 bases in between. Per the germline V gene, CDR1 is SEHNR and CDR2 is FQNEAQ (reference sequence).

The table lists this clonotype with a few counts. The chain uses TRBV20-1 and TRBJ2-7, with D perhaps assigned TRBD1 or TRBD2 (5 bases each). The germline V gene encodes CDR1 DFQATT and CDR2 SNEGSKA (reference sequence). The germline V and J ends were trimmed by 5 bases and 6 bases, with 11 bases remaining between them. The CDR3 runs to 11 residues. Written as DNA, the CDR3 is TGCAGTGCTTGGGACCTCTCCGAGCAGTACGTC. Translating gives CSAWDLSEQYV.

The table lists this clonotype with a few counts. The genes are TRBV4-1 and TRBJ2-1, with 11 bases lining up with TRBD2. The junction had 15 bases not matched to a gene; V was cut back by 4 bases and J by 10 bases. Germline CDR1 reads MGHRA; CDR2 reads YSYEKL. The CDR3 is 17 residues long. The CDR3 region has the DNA TGCGCCAGCAGCCGGACTTATAGCGGGGGGGCCGACGACGAGCAGTTCTTC. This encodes CASSRTYSGGADDEQFF.

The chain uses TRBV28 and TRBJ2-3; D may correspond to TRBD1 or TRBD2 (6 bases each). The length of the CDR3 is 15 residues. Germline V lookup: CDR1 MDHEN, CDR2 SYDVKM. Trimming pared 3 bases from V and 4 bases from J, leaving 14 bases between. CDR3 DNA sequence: TGTGCCAGCAGTTTTATGGTGGGGGGCGCAGATACGCAGTATTTT. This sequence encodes CASSFMVGGADTQYF. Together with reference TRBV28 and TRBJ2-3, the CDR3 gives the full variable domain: DVKVTQSSRYLVKRTGEKVFLECVQDMDHENMFWYRQDPGLGLRLIYFSYDVKMKEKGDIPEGYSVSREKKERFSLILESASTNQTSMYLCASSFMVGGADTQYFGPGTRLTVL.